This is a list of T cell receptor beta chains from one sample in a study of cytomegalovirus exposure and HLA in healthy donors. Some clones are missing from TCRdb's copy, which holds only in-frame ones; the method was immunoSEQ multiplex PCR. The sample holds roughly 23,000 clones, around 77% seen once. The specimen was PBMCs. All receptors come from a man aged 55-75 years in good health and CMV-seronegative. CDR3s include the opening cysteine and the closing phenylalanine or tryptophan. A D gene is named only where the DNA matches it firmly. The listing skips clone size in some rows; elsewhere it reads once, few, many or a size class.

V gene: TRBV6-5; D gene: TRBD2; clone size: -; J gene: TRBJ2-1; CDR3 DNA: TGTGCCAGCAGTCCCCAACTAGCGGGCAATGAGCAGTTCTTC; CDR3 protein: CASSPQLAGNEQFF
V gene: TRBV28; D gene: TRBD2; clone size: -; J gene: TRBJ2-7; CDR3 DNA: TGTGCCAGCAGTCCCCATAGCGGGAGCTCCTACGAGCAGTACTTC; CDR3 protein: CASSPHSGSSYEQYF
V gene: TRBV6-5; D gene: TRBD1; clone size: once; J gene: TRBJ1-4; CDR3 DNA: TGTGCCAGCAGTCCGAGGGGGCCTAATGAAAAACTGTTTTTT; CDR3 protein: CASSPRGPNEKLFF
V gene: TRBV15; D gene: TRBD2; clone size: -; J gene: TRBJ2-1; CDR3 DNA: TGTGCCACCAGCGGCGGGACTAGCGGCTACAATGAGCAGTTCTTC; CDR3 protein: CATSGGTSGYNEQFF
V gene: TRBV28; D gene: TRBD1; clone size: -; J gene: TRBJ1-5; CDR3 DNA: TGTGCCAGCAGTTTATCGGGACAGGGCAATCAGCCCCAGCATTTT; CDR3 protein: CASSLSGQGNQPQHF
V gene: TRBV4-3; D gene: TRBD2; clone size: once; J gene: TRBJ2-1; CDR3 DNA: TGCGCCAGCAGCCAGGAGCCGCGGGGGAATGAGCAGTTCTTC; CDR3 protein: CASSQEPRGNEQFF
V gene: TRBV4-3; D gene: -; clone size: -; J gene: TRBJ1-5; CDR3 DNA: TGCGCCAGCAGCCAAGAGAGGTTGGGCAATCAGCCCCAGCATTTT; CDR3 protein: CASSQERLGNQPQHF
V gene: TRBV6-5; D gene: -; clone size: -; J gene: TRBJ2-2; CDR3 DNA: TGTGCCAGCAGTCAGGACTTCGGAGCTACCGGGGAGCTGTTTTTT; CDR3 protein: CASSQDFGATGELFF
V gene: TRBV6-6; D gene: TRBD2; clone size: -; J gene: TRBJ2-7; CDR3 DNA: TGTGCCAGCAGGGGGGGGGATCCCTACGAGCAGTACTTC; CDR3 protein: CASRGGDPYEQYF
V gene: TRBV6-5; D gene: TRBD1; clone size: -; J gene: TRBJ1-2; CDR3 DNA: TGTGCCAGCAGTTTATCCGGGACAGGGGGCTTTAGTGGCTACACCTTC; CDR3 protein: CASSLSGTGGFSGYTF
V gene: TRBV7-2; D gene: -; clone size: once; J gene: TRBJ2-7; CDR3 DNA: TGTGCCAGCAGCTTAGATGCAGGGGAAACCTACGAGCAGTACTTC; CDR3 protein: CASSLDAGETYEQYF
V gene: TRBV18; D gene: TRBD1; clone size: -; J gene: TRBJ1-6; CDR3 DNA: TGTGCCAGCTCCTATGGGACAGGATATAATTCACCCCTCCACTTT; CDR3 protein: CASSYGTGYNSPLHF
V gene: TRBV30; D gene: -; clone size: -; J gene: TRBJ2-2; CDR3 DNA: TGTGCCTGGAGTGAGGGGGTAACCGGGGAGCTGTTTTTT; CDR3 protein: CAWSEGVTGELFF
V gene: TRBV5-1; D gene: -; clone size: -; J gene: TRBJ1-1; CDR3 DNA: TGCGCCAGCAGCTTAAACAGAAAGGCTGAAGCTTTCTTT; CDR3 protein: CASSLNRKAEAFF
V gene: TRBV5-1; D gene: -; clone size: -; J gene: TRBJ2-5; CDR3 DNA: TGCGCCAGCACCCGATTTGGCGGGGGCCCCGAAGAGACCCAGTACTTC; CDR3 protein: CASTRFGGGPEETQYF
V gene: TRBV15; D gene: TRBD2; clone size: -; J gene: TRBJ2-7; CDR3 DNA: TGTGCCACCAGCAGGACACTAGCGGGAGGGAGCGAGCAGTACTTC; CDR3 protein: CATSRTLAGGSEQYF
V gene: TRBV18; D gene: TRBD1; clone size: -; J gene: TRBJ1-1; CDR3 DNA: TGTGCCAGCTCACCACCGGCCAGGGGGAAGAACACTGAAGCTTTCTTT; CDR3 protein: CASSPPARGKNTEAFF
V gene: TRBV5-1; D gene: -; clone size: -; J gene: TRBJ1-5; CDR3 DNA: TGCGCCAGCAGCTTAGCGCTTAATCAGCCCCAGCATTTT; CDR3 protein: CASSLALNQPQHF
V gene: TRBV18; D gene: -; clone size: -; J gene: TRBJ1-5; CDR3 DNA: TGTGCCAGCTCGCGACAGGATAATCAGCCCCAGCATTTT; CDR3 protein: CASSRQDNQPQHF
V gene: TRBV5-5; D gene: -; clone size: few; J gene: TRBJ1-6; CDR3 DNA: TGTGCCACTGAACTCGGACTCTCGAATAATTCACCCCTCCACTTT; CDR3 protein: CATELGLSNNSPLHF
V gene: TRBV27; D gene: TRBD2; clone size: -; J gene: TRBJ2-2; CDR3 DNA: TGTGCCAGCAGAATTACGGGACTAGCGAACACCGGGGAGCTGTTTTTT; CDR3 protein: CASRITGLANTGELFF
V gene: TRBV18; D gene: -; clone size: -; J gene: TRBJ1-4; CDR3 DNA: TGTGCCAGCTCACCACGCAGGCAGGTGGGCGAAAAACTGTTTTTT; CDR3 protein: CASSPRRQVGEKLFF
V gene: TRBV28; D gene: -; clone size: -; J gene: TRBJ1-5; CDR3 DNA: TGTGCCAGCAGACAGGACGGGAATCAGCCCCAGCATTTT; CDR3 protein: CASRQDGNQPQHF
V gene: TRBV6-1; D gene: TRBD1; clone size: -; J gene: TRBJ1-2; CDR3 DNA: TGTGCCAGCTGCCCTGGGACAGGGATATATGGCTACACCTTC; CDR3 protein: CASCPGTGIYGYTF
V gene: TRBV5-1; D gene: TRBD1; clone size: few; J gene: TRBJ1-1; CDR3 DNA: TGCGCCAGCAGCTCGGGTGACAGGGCGAAGAACACTGAAGCTTTCTTT; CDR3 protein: CASSSGDRAKNTEAFF
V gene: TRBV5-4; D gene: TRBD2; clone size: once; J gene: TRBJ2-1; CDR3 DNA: TGTGCCAGCAGCCCATGGACTAGCGGGAGCGATGAGCAGTTCTTC; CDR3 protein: CASSPWTSGSDEQFF
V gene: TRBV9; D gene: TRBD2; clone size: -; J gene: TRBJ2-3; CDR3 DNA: TGTGCCAGCAGCGGATGGACTAGCGGGAGAACAGATACGCAGTATTTT; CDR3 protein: CASSGWTSGRTDTQYF
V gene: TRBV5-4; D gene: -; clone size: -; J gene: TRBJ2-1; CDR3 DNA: TGTGCCAGCAGCTTGGACCGGTCGCAGTTCTTC; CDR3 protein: CASSLDRSQFF
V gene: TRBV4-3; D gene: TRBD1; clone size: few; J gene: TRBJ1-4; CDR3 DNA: TGCGCCAGCAGCCAAGACACGGCCGGGACAGGGCTATCTAATGAAAAACTGTTTTTT; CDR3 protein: CASSQDTAGTGLSNEKLFF
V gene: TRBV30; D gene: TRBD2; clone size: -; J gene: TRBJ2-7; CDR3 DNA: TGTGCCTGGAGCGGCCGGAGAGGAGCGGGGGGGCGGTCCTACGAGCAGTACTTC; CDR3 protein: CAWSGRRGAGGRSYEQYF
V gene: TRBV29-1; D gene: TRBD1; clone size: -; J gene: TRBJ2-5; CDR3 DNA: TGCAGCGTTGATCTGCCGGACAGGGCAGGGGAGACCCAGTACTTC; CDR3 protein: CSVDLPDRAGETQYF
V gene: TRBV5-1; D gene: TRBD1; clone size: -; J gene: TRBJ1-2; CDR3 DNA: TGCGCCAGCGGGCCCGGGACAGGCTTTGGCTACACCTTC; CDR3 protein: CASGPGTGFGYTF
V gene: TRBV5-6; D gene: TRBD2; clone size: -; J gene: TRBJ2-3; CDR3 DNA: TGTGCCAGCAGCCACCGGACTAGCGGGGGGACAGATACGCAGTATTTT; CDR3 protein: CASSHRTSGGTDTQYF
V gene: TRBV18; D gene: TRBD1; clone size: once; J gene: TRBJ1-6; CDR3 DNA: TGTGCCAGCTCACTCCTACCCGGACAGGCCTTCTCCTATAATTCACCCCTCCACTTT; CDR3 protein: CASSLLPGQAFSYNSPLHF
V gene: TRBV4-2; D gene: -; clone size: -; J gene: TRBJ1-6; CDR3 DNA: TGTGCCAGCAGCCAAGGAAGGGGCGGCTCCTATAATTCACCCCTCCACTTT; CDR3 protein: CASSQGRGGSYNSPLHF
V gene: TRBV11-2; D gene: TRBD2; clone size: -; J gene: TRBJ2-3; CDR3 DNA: TGTGCCAGCAGCTTCTGGCGGGAGGACCGCATATATACGCAGTATTTT; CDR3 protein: CASSFWREDRIYTQYF
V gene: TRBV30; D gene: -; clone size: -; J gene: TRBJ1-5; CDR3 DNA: TGTGCCTGGAGTGTCCAGGGTAATCAGCCCCAGCATTTT; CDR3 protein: CAWSVQGNQPQHF
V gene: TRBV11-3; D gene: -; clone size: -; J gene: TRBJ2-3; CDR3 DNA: TGTGCCAGCAGCTCTCGGACAACAGATACGCAGTATTTT; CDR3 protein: CASSSRTTDTQYF
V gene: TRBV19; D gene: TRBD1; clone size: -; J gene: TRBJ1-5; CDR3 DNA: TGTGCCAGTACCAGGGACAGGGGAGGCAATCAGCCCCAGCATTTT; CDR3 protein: CASTRDRGGNQPQHF
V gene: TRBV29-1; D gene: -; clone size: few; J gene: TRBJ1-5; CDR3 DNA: TGCAGCGTTGGGGCAGGGCGGTATCAGCCCCAGCATTTT; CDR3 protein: CSVGAGRYQPQHF
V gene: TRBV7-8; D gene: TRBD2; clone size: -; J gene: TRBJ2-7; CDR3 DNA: TGTGCCAGCAGCTTGAAACGGGAGGTCTCCTACGAGCAGTACTTC; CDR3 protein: CASSLKREVSYEQYF
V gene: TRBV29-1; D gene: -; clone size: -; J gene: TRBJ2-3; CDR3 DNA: TGCAGCGTTGAAGAGTTTGGGGTAGGGGCAGATACGCAGTATTTT; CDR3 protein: CSVEEFGVGADTQYF
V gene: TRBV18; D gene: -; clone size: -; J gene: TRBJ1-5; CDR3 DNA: TGTGCCAGCTCACCACCCGGGCAGGGTGGCCAGCCCCAGCATTTT; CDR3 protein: CASSPPGQGGQPQHF
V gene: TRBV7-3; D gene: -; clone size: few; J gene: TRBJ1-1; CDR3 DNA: TGTGCCAGCAGCTTATCGGTCAACACTGAAGCTTTCTTT; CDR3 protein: CASSLSVNTEAFF
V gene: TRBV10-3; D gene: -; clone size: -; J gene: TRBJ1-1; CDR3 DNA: TGTGCCTCCAACTGGGGGGGCGCTGTCACTGAAGCTTTCTTT; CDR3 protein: CASNWGGAVTEAFF
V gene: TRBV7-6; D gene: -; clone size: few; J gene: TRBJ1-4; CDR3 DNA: TGTGCCAGCAGCTTAGGGAGTGTCGGTAGGGAAAAACTGTTTTTT; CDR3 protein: CASSLGSVGREKLFF
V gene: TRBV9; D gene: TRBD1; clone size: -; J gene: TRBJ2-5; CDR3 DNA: TGTGCCAGCAATGTGGGACAGGGAGGTGGAGAGACCCAGTACTTC; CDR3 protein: CASNVGQGGGETQYF
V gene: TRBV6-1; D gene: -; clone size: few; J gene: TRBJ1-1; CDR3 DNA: TGTGCCGGGGGCCGGGGATTGAACACTGAAGCTTTCTTT; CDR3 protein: CAGGRGLNTEAFF
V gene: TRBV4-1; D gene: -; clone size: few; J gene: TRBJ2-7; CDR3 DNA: TGCGCCAGCAGCCAAGTAATTCTGGTTCGGGAGAGGCTTCGCGAGCAGTACTTC; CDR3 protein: CASSQVILVRERLREQYF
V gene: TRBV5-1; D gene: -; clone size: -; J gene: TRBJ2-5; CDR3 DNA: TGCTCCAGCAGAAGATTGACGGCGGGGCAAGAGACCCAGTACTTC; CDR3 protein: CSSRRLTAGQETQYF
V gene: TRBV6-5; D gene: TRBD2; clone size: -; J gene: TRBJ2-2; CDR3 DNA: TGTGCCAGCAGTAATAGCGGGGGGGTTGCCGGGGAGCTGTTTTTT; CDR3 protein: CASSNSGGVAGELFF
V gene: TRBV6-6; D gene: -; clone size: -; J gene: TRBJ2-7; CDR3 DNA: TGTGCCAGCAGTTACCTCCGGACGGGGACCTACGAGCAGTACTTC; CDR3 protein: CASSYLRTGTYEQYF
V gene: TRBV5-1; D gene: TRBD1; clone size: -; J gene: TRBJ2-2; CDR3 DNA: TGCGCCAGCAGCTTGGTTCCAGGGGGCACCGGGGAGCTGTTTTTT; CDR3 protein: CASSLVPGGTGELFF
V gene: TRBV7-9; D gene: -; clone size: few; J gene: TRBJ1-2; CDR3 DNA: TGTGCCAGCACCCCCGGTGGGGGCGGCTATGGCTACACCTTC; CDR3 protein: CASTPGGGGYGYTF
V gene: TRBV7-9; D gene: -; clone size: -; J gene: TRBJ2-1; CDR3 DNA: TGTGCCAGCAGCCCCACCAAACCGTCGGGCTACAATGAGCAGTTCTTC; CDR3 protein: CASSPTKPSGYNEQFF
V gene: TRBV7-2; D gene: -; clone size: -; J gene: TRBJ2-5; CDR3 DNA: TGTGCCAGCAGCCTGCAGGGGGGATTGGGGGAGACCCAGTACTTC; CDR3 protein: CASSLQGGLGETQYF
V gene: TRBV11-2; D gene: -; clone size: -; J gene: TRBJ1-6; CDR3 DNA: TGTGCCAGTACAGTCCTTAATTCACCCCTCCACTTT; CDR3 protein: CASTVLNSPLHF
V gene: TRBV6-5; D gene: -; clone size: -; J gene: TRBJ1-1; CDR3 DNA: TGTGCCAGCAGAACCAGGGTTAGTAGGAGTGAAGCTTTCTTT; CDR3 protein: CASRTRVSRSEAFF